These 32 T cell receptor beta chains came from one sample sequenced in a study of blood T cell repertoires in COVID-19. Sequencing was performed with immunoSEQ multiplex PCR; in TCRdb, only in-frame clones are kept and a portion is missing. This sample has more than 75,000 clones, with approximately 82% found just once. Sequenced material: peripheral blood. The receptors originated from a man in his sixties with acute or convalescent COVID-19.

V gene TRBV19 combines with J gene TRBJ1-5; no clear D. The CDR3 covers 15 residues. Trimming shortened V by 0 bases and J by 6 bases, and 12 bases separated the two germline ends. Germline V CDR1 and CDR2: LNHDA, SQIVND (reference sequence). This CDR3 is CASSIDSREGQPQHF. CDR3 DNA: TGTGCCAGTAGTATAGATTCAAGGGAGGGTCAGCCCCAGCATTTT.

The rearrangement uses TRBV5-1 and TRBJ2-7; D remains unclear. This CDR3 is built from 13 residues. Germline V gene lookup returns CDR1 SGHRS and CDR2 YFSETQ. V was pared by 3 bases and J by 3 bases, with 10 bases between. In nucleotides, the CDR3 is TGCGCCAGCAGCTCCAACACGGGCTACGAGCAGTACTTC. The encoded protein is CASSSNTGYEQYF.

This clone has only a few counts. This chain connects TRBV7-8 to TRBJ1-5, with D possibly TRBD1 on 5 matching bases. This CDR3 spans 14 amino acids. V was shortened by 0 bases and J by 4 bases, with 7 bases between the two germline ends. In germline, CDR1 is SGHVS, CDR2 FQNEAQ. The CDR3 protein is CASSLAEGNQPQHF. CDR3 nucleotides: TGTGCCAGCAGCTTAGCGGAGGGGAATCAGCCCCAGCATTTT.

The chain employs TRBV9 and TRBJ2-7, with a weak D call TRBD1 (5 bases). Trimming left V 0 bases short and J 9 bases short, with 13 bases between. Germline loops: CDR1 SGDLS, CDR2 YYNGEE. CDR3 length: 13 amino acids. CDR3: CASSVEGDVGQYF. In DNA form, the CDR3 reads TGTGCCAGCAGCGTAGAAGGGGATGTTGGGCAGTACTTC. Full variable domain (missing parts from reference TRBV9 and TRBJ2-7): DSGVTQTPKHLITATGQRVTLRCSPRSGDLSVYWYQQSLDQGLQFLIQYYNGEERAKGNILERFSAQQFPDLHSELNLSSLELGDSALYFCASSVEGDVGQYFGPGTRLTVT.

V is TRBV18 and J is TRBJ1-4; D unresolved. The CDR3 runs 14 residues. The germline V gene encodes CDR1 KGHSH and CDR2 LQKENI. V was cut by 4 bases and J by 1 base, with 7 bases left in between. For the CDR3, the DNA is TGTGCCAGCTCACGAGGAGGAACTAATGAAAAACTGTTTTTT. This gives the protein CASSRGGTNEKLFF.

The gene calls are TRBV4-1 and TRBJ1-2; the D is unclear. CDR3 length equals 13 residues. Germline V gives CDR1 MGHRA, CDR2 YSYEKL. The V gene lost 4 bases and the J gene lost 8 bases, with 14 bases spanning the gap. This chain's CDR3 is CASSRDTPEGYTF. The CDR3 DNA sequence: TGCGCCAGCAGCCGAGACACCCCCGAGGGCTACACCTTC.

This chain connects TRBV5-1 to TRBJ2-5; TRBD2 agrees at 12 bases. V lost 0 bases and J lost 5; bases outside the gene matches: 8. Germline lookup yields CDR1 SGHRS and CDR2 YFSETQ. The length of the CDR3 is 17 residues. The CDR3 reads CASSLGTSGGSRETQYF. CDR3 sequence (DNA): TGCGCCAGCAGCTTGGGAACTAGCGGGGGGTCGAGGGAGACCCAGTACTTC.

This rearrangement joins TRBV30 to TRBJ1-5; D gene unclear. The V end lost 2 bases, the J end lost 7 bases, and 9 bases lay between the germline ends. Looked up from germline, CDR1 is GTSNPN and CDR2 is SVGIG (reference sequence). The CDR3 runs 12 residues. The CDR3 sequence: CAWSFERQPQHF. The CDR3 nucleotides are TGTGCCTGGAGTTTCGAGCGACAGCCCCAGCATTTT.

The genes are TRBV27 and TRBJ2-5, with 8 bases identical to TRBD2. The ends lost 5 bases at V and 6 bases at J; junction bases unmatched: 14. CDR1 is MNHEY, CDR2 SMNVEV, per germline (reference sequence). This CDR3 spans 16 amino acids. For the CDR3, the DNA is TGTGCCAGCAGTGAGTACAAACCGGGAGGGGGACAGACCCAGTACTTC. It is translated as CASSEYKPGGGQTQYF.

CDR3: CASSSGLAGSLTQYF. The CDR3 nucleotides read TGTGCCAGCAGCTCCGGACTAGCGGGATCGTTGACCCAGTACTTC. J is TRBJ2-5 and V is TRBV7-9; TRBD2 aligns across 12 bases. Trimming removed 4 bases from V and 7 bases from J; junction bases left unmatched: 7. Germline CDR1 reads SEHNR; CDR2 reads FQNEAQ (reference sequence). The CDR3 totals 15 residues.

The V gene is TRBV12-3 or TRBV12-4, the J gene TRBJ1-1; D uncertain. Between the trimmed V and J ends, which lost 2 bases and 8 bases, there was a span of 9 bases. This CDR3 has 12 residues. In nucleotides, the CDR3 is TGTGCCAGCAGTTTAAGCAGGTTCGAAGCTTTCTTT. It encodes CASSLSRFEAFF.

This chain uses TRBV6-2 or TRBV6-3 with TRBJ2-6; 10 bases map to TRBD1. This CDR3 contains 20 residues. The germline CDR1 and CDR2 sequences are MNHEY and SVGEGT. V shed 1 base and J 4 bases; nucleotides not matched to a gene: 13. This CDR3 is CASSYLGGTGVYSGANVLTF. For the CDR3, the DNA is TGTGCCAGCAGTTACTTAGGCGGGACAGGGGTTTATTCAGGGGCCAACGTCCTGACTTTC.

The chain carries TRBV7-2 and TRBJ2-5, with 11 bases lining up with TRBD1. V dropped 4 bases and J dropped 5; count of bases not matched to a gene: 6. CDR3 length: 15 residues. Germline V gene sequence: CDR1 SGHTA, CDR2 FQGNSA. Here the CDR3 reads CASSSRTGGPETQYF. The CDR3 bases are TGTGCCAGCAGCTCTCGGACAGGGGGCCCCGAGACCCAGTACTTC. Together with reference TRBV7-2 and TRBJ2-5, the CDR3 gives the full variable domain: GAGVSQSPSNKVTEKGKDVELRCDPISGHTALYWYRQSLGQGLEFLIYFQGNSAPDKSGLPSDRFSAERTGGSVSTLTIQRTQQEDSAVYLCASSSRTGGPETQYFGPGTRLLVL.

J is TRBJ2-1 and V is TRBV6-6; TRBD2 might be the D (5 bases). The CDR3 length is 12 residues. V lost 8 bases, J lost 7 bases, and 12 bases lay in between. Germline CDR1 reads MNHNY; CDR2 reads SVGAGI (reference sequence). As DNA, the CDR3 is TGTGCCAGCCTAGCCTCCGGGAATGAGCAGTTCTTC. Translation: CASLASGNEQFF.

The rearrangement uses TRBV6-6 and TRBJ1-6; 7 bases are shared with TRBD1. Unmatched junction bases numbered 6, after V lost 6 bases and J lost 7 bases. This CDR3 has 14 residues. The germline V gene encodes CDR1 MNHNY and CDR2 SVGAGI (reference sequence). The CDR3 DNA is TGTGCCAGCAGGCTTGGACAGGACAATTCACCCCTCCACTTT. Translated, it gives CASRLGQDNSPLHF.

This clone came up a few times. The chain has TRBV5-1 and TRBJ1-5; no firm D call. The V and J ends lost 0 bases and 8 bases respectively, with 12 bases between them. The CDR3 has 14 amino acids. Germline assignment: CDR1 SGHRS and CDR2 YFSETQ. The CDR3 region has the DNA TGCGCCAGCAGCTTGGGATTAGGAGAGGAGCCCCAGCATTTT. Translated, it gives CASSLGLGEEPQHF.

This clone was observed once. As DNA, the CDR3 is TGCAGTGCGACTAACGCCTACGAGCAGTACTTC. Encoded protein: CSATNAYEQYF. The rearrangement joins TRBV20-1 to TRBJ2-7, with D perhaps TRBD2 (5 bases). The CDR3 contains 11 residues. V shed 6 bases and J shed 2 bases, with 8 bases lying between them. Germline V CDR1 and CDR2: DFQATT, SNEGSKA (reference sequence).

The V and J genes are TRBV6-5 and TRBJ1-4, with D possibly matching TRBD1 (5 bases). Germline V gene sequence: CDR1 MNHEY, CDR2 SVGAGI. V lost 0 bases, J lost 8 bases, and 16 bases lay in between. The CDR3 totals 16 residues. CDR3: CASSYSGLGQGEKLFF. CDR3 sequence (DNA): TGTGCCAGCAGTTACTCTGGGTTGGGGCAGGGCGAAAAACTGTTTTTT.

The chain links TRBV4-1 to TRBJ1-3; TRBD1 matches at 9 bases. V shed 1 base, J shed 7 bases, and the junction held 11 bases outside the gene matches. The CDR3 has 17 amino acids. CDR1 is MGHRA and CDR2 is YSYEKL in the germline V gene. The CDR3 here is CASSQVFGTGLWNTIYF. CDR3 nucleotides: TGCGCCAGCAGCCAAGTGTTCGGGACAGGGTTATGGAACACCATATATTTT.

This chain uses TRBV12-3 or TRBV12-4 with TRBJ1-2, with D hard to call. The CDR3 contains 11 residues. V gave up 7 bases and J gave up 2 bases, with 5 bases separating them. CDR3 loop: CASILNYGYTF. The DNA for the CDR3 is TGTGCCAGCATCCTCAACTATGGCTACACCTTC.

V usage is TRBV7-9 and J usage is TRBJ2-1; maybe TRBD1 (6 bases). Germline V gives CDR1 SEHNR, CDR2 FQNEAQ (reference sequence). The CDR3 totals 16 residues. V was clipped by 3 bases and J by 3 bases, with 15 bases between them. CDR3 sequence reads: CASSFSVGGGYNEQFF. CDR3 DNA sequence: TGTGCCAGCAGCTTTTCGGTTGGGGGCGGCTACAATGAGCAGTTCTTC.

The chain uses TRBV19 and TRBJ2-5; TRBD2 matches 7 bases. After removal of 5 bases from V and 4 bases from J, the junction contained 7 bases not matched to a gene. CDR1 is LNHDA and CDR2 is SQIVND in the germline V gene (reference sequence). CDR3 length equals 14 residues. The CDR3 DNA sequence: TGTGCCAGTAGTTCAGGGAGGGTCATAGAGACCCAGTACTTC. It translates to CASSSGRVIETQYF.

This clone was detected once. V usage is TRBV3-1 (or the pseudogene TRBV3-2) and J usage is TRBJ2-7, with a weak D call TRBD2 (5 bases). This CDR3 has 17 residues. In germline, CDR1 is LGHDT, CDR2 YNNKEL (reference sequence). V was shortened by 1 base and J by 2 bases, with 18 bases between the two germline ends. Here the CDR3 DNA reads TGTGCCAGCAGCCAAGCCCTCGGACTGTCAGCCCCCTACGAGCAGTACTTC. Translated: CASSQALGLSAPYEQYF.

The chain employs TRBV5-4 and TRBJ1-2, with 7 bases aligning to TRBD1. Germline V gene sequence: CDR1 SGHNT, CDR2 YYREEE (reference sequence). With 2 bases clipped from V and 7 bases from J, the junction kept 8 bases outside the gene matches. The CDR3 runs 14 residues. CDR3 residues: CASSFGQEGAGYTF. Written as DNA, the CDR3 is TGTGCCAGCAGCTTCGGGCAAGAGGGGGCTGGCTACACCTTC.

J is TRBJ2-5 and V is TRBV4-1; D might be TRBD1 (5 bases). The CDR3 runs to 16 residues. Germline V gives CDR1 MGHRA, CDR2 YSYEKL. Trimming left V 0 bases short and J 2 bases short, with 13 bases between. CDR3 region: CASSQDRPGHQETQYF. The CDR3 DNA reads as TGCGCCAGCAGCCAAGATCGGCCAGGGCATCAAGAGACCCAGTACTTC.

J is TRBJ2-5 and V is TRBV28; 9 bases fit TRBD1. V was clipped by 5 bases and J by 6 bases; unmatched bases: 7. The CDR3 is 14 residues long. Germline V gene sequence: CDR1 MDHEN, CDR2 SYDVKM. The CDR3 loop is CASSPLDRGKTQYF. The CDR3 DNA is TGTGCCAGCAGTCCCTTGGACAGGGGAAAGACCCAGTACTTC.

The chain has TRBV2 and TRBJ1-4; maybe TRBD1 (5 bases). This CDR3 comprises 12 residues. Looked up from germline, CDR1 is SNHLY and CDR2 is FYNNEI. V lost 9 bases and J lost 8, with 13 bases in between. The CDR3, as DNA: TGTGCCAGTAGTCGCGGGGGAGAAAAACTGTTTTTT. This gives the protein CASSRGGEKLFF. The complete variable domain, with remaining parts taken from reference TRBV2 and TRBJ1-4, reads EPEVTQTPSHQVTQMGQEVILRCVPISNHLYFYWYRQILGQKVEFLVSFYNNEISEKSEIFDDQFSVERPDGSNFTLKIRSTKLEDSAMYFCASSRGGEKLFFGSGTQLSVL.

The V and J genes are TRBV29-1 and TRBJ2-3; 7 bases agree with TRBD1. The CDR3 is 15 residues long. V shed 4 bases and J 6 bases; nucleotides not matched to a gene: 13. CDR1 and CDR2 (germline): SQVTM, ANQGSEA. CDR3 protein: CSVGDRSLSLDTQYF. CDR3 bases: TGCAGCGTTGGGGACAGATCTTTGAGTTTGGATACGCAGTATTTT.

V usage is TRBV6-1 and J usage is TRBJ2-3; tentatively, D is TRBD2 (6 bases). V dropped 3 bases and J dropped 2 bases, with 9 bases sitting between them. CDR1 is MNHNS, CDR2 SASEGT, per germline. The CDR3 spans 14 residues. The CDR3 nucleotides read TGTGCCAGCAGTGAGGGCGGGAACACAGATACGCAGTATTTT. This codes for CASSEGGNTDTQYF.

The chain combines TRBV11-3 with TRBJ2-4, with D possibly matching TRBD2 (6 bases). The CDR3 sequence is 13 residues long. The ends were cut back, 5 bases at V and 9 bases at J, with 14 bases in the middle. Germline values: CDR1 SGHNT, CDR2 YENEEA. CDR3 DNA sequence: TGTGCCAGCAGCCGGGGACTTACGGGCATTCAGTACTTC. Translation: CASSRGLTGIQYF.

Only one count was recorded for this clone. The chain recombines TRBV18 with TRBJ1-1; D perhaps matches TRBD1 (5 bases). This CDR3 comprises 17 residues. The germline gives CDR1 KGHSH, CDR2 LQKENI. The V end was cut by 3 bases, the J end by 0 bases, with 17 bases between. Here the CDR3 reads CASSPQVRAGLNTEAFF. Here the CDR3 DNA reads TGTGCCAGCTCACCCCAAGTCAGGGCCGGGCTGAACACTGAAGCTTTCTTT.

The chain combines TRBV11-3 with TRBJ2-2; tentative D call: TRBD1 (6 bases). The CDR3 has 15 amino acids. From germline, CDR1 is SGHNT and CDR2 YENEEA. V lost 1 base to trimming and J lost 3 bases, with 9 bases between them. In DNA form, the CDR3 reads TGTGCCAGCAGCTTAGCGGCAGGGGACACCGGGGAGCTGTTTTTT. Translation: CASSLAAGDTGELFF.